The present T cell receptor (beta chain) was sequenced within a study of T cells in Graves' hyperthyroidism and ophthalmopathy. Study background: Prior to any treatment, at the point of initial diagnosis, peripheral blood was collected.

Researchers took RNA transcripts and amplified the TCR beta CDR3 regions from them. Carried out on the TCR CDR3, a first-round RT-PCR used the HTBI primer set. TCRdb re-analysed the multiplex PCR reads in MiXCR, keeping a single row per CDR3 protein. The data show a few hundred thousand distinct CDR3 sequences, more than 12% seen once. Stable disease denoted Graves' hyperthyroidism without ophthalmopathy progression within 18 months. Fresh peripheral blood, roughly 9.8 ml of it, supplied the PBMCs. The CDR3 totals 11 residues. Germline lookup yields CDR1 SGHDN and CDR2 FVKESK. Trimming took 5 bases from V and 13 from J, leaving 12 bases between them.

The chain carries TRBV14 and TRBJ2-1, with D perhaps TRBD2 (6 bases). Sequenced: blood. The clonotype originates from a woman between 25 and 40 years old with Graves' hyperthyroidism. This CDR3 is CASSVASVQFF. CDR3 bases: TGTGCCAGCAGCGTAGCTAGCGTTCAGTTCTTC. Supplemented by reference TRBV14 and TRBJ2-1, the full variable domain reads EAGVTQFPSHSVIEKGQTVTLRCDPISGHDNLYWYRRVMGKEIKFLLHFVKESKQDESGMPNNRFLAERTGGTYSTLKVQPAELEDSGVYFCASSVASVQFFGPGTRLTVL.